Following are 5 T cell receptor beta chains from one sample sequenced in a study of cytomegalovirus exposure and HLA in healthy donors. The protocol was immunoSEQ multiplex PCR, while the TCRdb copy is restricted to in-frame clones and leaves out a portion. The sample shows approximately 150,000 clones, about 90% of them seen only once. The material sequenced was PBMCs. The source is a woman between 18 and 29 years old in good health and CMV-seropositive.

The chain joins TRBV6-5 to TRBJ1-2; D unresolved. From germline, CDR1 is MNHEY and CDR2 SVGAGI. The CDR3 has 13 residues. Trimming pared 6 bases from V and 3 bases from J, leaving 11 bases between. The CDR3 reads CASRPRGDYGYTF. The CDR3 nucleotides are TGTGCCAGCAGACCCCGCGGCGACTATGGCTACACCTTC.

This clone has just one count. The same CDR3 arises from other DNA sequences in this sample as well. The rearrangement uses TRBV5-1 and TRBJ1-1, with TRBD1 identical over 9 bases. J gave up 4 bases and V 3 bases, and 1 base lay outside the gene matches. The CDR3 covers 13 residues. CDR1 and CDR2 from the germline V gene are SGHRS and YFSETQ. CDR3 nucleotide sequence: TGCGCCAGCAGCTCGGACAGGGGCACTGAAGCTTTCTTT. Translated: CASSSDRGTEAFF.

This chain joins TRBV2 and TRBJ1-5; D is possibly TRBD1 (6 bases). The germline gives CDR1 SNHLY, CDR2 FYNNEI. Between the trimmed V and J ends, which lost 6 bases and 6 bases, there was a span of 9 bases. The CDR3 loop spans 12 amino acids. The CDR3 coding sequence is TGTGCCAGCAGGAGGGGGGGTCAGCCCCAGCATTTT. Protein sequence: CASRRGGQPQHF.

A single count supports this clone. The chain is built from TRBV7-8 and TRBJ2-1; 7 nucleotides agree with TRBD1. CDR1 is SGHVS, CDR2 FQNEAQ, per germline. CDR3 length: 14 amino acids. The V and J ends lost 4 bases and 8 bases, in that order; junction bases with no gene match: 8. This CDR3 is CASSWRDRAHEQFF. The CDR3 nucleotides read TGTGCCAGCAGCTGGAGAGACAGGGCCCATGAGCAGTTCTTC. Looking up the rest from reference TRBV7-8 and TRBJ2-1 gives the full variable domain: GAGVSQSPRYKVAKRGQDVALRCDPISGHVSLFWYQQALGQGPEFLTYFQNEAQLDKSGLPSDRFFAERPEGSVSTLKIQRTQQEDSAVYLCASSWRDRAHEQFFGPGTRLTVL.

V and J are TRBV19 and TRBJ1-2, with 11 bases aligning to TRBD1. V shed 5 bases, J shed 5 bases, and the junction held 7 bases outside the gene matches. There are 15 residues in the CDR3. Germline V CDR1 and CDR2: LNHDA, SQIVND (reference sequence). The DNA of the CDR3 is TGTGCCAGTAGTGCCCCGGGACAGGGGGAGTATGGCTACACCTTC. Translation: CASSAPGQGEYGYTF.